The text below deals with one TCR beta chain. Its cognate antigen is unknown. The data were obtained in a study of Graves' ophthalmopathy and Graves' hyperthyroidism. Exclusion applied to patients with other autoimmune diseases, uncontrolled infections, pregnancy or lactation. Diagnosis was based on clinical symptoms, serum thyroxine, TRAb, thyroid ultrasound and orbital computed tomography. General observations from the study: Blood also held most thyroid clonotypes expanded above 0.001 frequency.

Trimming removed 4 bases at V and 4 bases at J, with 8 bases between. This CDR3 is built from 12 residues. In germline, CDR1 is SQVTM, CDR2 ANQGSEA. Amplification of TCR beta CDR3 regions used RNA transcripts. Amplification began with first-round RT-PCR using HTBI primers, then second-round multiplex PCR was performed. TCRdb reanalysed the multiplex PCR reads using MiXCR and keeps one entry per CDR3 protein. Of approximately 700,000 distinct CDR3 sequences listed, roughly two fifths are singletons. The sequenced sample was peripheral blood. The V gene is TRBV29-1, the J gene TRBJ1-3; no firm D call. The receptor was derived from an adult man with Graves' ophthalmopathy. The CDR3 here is CSVAGAGNTIYF. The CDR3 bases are TGCAGCGTTGCGGGCGCGGGAAACACCATATATTTT. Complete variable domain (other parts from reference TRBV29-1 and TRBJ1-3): SAVISQKPSRDICQRGTSLTIQCQVDSQVTMMFWYRQQPGQSLTLIATANQGSEATYESGFVIDKFPISRPNLTFSTLTVSNMSPEDSSIYLCSVAGAGNTIYFGEGSWLTVV.